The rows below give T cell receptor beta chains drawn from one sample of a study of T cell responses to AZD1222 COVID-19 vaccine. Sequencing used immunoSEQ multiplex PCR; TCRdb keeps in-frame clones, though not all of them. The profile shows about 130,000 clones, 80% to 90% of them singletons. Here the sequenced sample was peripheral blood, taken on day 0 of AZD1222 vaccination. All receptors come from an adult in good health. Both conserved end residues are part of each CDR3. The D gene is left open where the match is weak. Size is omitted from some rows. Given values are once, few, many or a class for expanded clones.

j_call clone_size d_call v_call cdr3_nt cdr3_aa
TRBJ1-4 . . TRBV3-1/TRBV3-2 TGTGCCAGCAGCATCGGACAGACCAGCATTTTT CASSIGQTSIF
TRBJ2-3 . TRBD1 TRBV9 TGTGCCAGCAGCGTAGCTGGACAGGGGATAGATACGCAGTATTTT CASSVAGQGIDTQYF
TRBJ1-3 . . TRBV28 TGTGCCAGCAGTTTACCGGGAGCAGGGTATGGTAAAGCTGGAAACACCATATATTTT CASSLPGAGYGKAGNTIYF
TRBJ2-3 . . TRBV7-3 TGTGCCAGCAGCTTAACCCAGTCCTTGGGATTAAGCACAGATACGCAGTATTTT CASSLTQSLGLSTDTQYF
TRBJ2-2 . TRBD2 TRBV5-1 TGCGCCAGCAGCTTGGAAGTACCGAGCGGGGTATTGGGCGGGGAGCTGTTTTTT CASSLEVPSGVLGGELFF
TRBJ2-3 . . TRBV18 TGTGCCAGCTCAGCGCGGGCCGGAGATACGCAGTATTTT CASSARAGDTQYF
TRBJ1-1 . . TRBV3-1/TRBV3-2 TGTGCCAGCAGCCTCAACGGGTGGTTATCCCTGAACACTGAAGCTTTCTTT CASSLNGWLSLNTEAFF
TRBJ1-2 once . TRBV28 TGTGCCAGCAGTGCCTTGCTCCTGAGGATTAGCGGCTACACCTTC CASSALLLRISGYTF
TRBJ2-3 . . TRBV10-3 TGTGCCATCAGTGAGTCTGGAGGGCTCCCCGATACGCAGTATTTT CAISESGGLPDTQYF
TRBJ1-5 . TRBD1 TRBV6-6 TGTGCCAGCAGTTACTCGAGGGGGCGTCAGCCCCAGCATTTT CASSYSRGRQPQHF
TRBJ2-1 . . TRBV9 TGTGCCAGCAGCTGGGACCGAAACAATGAGCAGTTCTTC CASSWDRNNEQFF
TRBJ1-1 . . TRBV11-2 TGTGCCAGCAGCCTCCTACAATTCGCTGAAGCTTTCTTT CASSLLQFAEAFF
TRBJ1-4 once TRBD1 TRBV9 TGTGCCAGCAGTCAGGGACAGGGTAAACTGTTTTTT CASSQGQGKLFF
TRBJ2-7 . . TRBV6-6 TGTGCCAGCAGGGACAAGTCCTACGAGCAGTACTTC CASRDKSYEQYF
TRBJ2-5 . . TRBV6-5 TGTGCCAGCAGTTATAGTTCCAGGCAAGAGACCCAGTACTTC CASSYSSRQETQYF
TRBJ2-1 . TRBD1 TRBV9 TGTGCCAGCAGCGTCGTAGGACAGGGTTATGAGCAGTTCTTC CASSVVGQGYEQFF
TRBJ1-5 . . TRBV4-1 TGCGCCAGCAGCCAAGGTCCGGGGAAAGCCCGCAATCAGCCCCAGCATTTT CASSQGPGKARNQPQHF
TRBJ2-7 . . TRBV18 TGTGCCAGCTCACCACCGGCGGGGAATGGCTACGAGCAGTACTTC CASSPPAGNGYEQYF
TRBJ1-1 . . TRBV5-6 TGTGCCAGCAGCTTTCAGGTAGGGGCTTTCTTT CASSFQVGAFF
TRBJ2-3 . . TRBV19 TGTGCCAGTAGGATACAGGGAACAGCGCAGTATTTT CASRIQGTAQYF
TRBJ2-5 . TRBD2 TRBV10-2 TGCCCCAGCAGTCCAGCGGGGGGGTACCAAGAGACCCAGTACTTC CPSSPAGGYQETQYF
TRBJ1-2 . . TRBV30 TGTGCCTGGAGTGGCACTAACTATGGCTACACCTTC CAWSGTNYGYTF
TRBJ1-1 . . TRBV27 TGTGCCAGCAGTTTAGTGAAGGGTACCACTGAAGCTTTCTTT CASSLVKGTTEAFF
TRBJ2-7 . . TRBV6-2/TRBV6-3 TGTGCCAGCAGTTACTCCCCATCGAACGAGCAGTACTTC CASSYSPSNEQYF
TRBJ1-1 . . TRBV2 TGTGCCAGCTATCAGAAACAGGGACTTATCGCTGAAGCTTTCTTT CASYQKQGLIAEAFF
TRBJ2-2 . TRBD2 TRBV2 TGTGCCAGCACTATAGCGGGGGCCCAGGTCGGGGAGCTGTTTTTT CASTIAGAQVGELFF
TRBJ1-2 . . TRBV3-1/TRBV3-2 TGTGCCAGCAGCCAACCACCGTGGAACAAGGGGGAGAACTATGGCTACACCTTC CASSQPPWNKGENYGYTF
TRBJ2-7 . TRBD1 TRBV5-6 TGTGCCAGCAGCTTACCCGACAGGGAGTACGAGCAGTACTTC CASSLPDREYEQYF
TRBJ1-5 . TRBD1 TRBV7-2 TGTGCCAGCAGCAGATCCGGGACAGGGCTTTCTCAGCCCCAGCATTTT CASSRSGTGLSQPQHF
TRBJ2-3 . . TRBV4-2 TGTGCCAGCAGCCAAGATGTGGGGCAGGTGGCCGTTACGCAGTATTTT CASSQDVGQVAVTQYF
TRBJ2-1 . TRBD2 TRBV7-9 TGTGCCAGCAGCTCGCACCCAGGACTAGCGGACAATGAGCAGTTCTTC CASSSHPGLADNEQFF
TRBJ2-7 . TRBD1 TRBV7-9 TGTGCCAGCAGCCATCCTCCCGGGACAGGGATCTACGAGCAGTACTTC CASSHPPGTGIYEQYF
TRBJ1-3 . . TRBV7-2 TGTGCCAGCAGCCTCAAACGGGGAGGGAGGGACGGAAACACCATATATTTT CASSLKRGGRDGNTIYF
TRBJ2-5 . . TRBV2 TGTGCCAGTCAAGAAGGACTCGGGGGAGGGACCCAGTACTTC CASQEGLGGGTQYF
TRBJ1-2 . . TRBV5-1 TGCGCCAGCAGTTCCGGGCAGATCAATTGGGGCTACACCTTC CASSSGQINWGYTF
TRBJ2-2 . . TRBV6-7 TGTGCCAGCAGTTACTCGGCCCGAGGTTTTGGACAGAACACCGGGGAGCTGTTTTTT CASSYSARGFGQNTGELFF
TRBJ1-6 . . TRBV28 TGTGCCAGCAGGGCCCAGGAGGGCCGCGGGCGGCCCCTCCACTTT CASRAQEGRGRPLHF
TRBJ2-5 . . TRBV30 TGTGCCTGGGGGGAAACCATGACAGGCCTACCAGAGACCCAGTACTTC CAWGETMTGLPETQYF
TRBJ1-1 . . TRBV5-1 TGCGCCAGCAGCTCCACAGGGAACACTGAAGCTTTCTTT CASSSTGNTEAFF
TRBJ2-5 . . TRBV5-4 TGTGCCAGCAGCTTCTTCAGTTTTGGCAGCCAAGAGACCCAGTACTTC CASSFFSFGSQETQYF
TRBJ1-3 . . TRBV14 TGTGCCAGCAGCCAAGTTGGACATAACTCTGGAAACACCATATATTTT CASSQVGHNSGNTIYF